This paragraph reports one T cell receptor (beta chain). This CDR3 contains 13 residues. The junction had 7 bases not matched to a gene; V was cut back by 6 bases and J by 6 bases. Germline CDR1 reads SEHNR; CDR2 reads FQNEAQ (reference sequence). The sample belongs to a study of beta chain features in type 1 diabetes. Reverse transcription of all isolated RNA meant that expressed TCRB transcripts were sequenced. TCRdb keeps only in-frame clones here, not all; method: immunoSEQ multiplex PCR. The table includes 600,000 to 650,000 clones, 15% to 19% detected once. Sequenced input: naive CD4+ T cells from blood. The sequence came from a man aged 18-30 years in good health. The gene calls are TRBV7-9 and TRBJ2-7; the match to TRBD1 covers 8 bases. CDR3 region: CASRHMDRAEQYF. In nucleotides, the CDR3 is TGTGCCAGCAGGCATATGGACAGGGCCGAGCAGTACTTC.